This T cell receptor beta chain was documented in a study of blood T cell repertoires in COVID-19. Study-level background: Both acute and convalescent COVID-19 samples were obtained from the United States, Italy and Spain. In each case, the material was cDNA or gDNA derived from T cells, B-cell-depleted T cells, or PBMCs.

Clones were sequenced by immunoSEQ multiplex PCR, and TCRdb holds only the in-frame ones, with some missing. The sample lists fewer than 350,000 clones, around 84% occurring once. Participants' own reports of clinical history determined their cohort assignment. Exposed enrollees encountered a COVID-19 case at some point within 2 weeks before study entry. Germline-derived CDR1 and CDR2 are SGDLS and YYNGEE. Deletions cut 0 bases from V and 3 bases from J, with 6 bases between. The CDR3 runs 13 residues. This clonotype was sampled from a woman aged 25 to 39 who had been exposed to COVID-19. Sequencing was carried out using PBMCs or T cells enriched from blood (not recorded which). The genes are TRBV9 and TRBJ1-2, with unresolved D. CDR3 region: CASSVEAYYGYTF. The DNA for the CDR3 is TGTGCCAGCAGCGTAGAAGCGTACTATGGCTACACCTTC.